These 22 T cell receptor beta chains were sequenced from one sample in a study of blood T cell repertoires in COVID-19. Repertoires were generated with immunoSEQ multiplex PCR, while TCRdb's copy carries only in-frame clones and drops some. The sample has under 500,000 clones, more than 80% seen once. Sequencing was done on a sample of PBMCs or T cells enriched from blood (not recorded which). Receptors were obtained from a man aged 30 to 45 who had recovered from COVID-19.

V and J are TRBV29-1 and TRBJ2-1, with D maybe TRBD2 (6 bases). CDR1 is SQVTM, CDR2 ANQGSEA, per germline. The CDR3 covers 13 residues. The V gene lost 4 bases and the J gene lost 10 bases, with 17 bases spanning the gap. The DNA for the CDR3 is TGCAGCGTTGCCGGGACTTCCCGCAGAGAGCAGTTCTTC. Translation: CSVAGTSRREQFF.

This chain uses TRBV5-1 with TRBJ2-1, with 7 bases identical to TRBD2. There are 13 residues in the CDR3. Trimming cost V 7 bases and J 4 bases; bases outside gene matches: 5. CDR1 is SGHRS, CDR2 YFSETQ, per germline. This CDR3 reads CASREEGYNEQFF. The CDR3 coding sequence is TGCGCCAGCCGGGAGGAAGGTTACAATGAGCAGTTCTTC.

The rearrangement uses TRBV7-2 and TRBJ1-2, with D maybe TRBD1 (6 bases). This CDR3 is built from 14 residues. Germline V gene sequence: CDR1 SGHTA, CDR2 FQGNSA. Trimming pared 3 bases from V and 0 bases from J, leaving 8 bases between. CDR3 residues: CASSLGHSNYGYTF. CDR3 sequence (DNA): TGTGCCAGCAGCTTGGGACACTCTAACTATGGCTACACCTTC. Combining the CDR3 with reference TRBV7-2 and TRBJ1-2 gives the whole variable domain GAGVSQSPSNKVTEKGKDVELRCDPISGHTALYWYRQSLGQGLEFLIYFQGNSAPDKSGLPSDRFSAERTGGSVSTLTIQRTQQEDSAVYLCASSLGHSNYGYTFGSGTRLTVV.

In its sample, this clone was seen once. This chain uses TRBV28 with TRBJ2-1; TRBD1 agrees at 9 bases. Germline V gene sequence: CDR1 MDHEN, CDR2 SYDVKM. The CDR3 has 15 residues. Germline trimming cut 2 bases from V and 5 bases from J; bases unmatched to any gene: 4. The CDR3 is CASSLGTGRHNEQFF. The CDR3 DNA reads as TGTGCCAGCAGTTTAGGGACAGGGAGGCACAATGAGCAGTTCTTC.

This chain links TRBV20-1 with TRBJ2-7, with TRBD1 matching over 9 bases. CDR3 size: 14 residues. Germline CDR1 DFQATT, CDR2 SNEGSKA (reference sequence). J gave up 5 bases and V 3 bases, and 8 bases lay outside the gene matches. CDR3 nucleotide sequence: TGCAGTGCTAGTCCCGACAGGGGGAGCGACGAGCAGTACTTC. Its translation is CSASPDRGSDEQYF.

This clone was observed a single time. The chain carries TRBV4-2 and TRBJ2-2, with 14 positions matching TRBD2. Germline CDR1 reads LGHNA; CDR2 reads YNFKEQ. V lost 5 bases, J lost 4 bases, and 15 bases stayed unmatched. The CDR3 is made up of 20 amino acids. The CDR3 DNA reads TGTGCCAGCAGCTCTACCGGGACTAGCGGGAGTTGGGGGGGCACCGGGGAGCTGTTTTTT. Protein: CASSSTGTSGSWGGTGELFF.

This clone was picked up a small number of times. This chain links TRBV12-5 with TRBJ1-5, with D unclear. The CDR3 consists of 15 residues. The V end lost 6 bases, the J end lost 0 bases, and 12 bases lay between the germline ends. Germline CDR1 is LGHNT and CDR2 is FRNRAP. CDR3 nucleotides: TGTGCTAGTGGGGAGGGAGGGTATAGCAATCAGCCCCAGCATTTT. Amino acid sequence: CASGEGGYSNQPQHF.

In nucleotides, the CDR3 is TGTGCCAGCAGCTTGACAGGGATAAAGGGTTCACCCCTCCACTTT. It yields the protein CASSLTGIKGSPLHF. The V gene is TRBV13, the J gene TRBJ1-6; 7 bases are shared with TRBD1. Germline loops: CDR1 PRHDT, CDR2 FYEKMQ (reference sequence). The J segment lost 9 bases and the V segment lost 3 bases, leaving 8 bases of the junction unmatched. This CDR3 contains 15 residues.

The chain links TRBV30 to TRBJ2-3; TRBD2 matches at 10 bases. Germline CDR1 and CDR2: GTSNPN and SVGIG (reference sequence). The CDR3 is 15 residues long. J lost 4 bases, V lost 1 base, and 5 bases had no gene match. As DNA, the CDR3 is TGTGCCTGGAGTGGGGCTAGCGGGAGTTCAGATACGCAGTATTTT. Amino acid sequence: CAWSGASGSSDTQYF. Together with reference TRBV30 and TRBJ2-3, the CDR3 gives the full variable domain: SQTIHQWPATLVQPVGSPLSLECTVEGTSNPNLYWYRQAAGRGLQLLFYSVGIGQISSEVPQNLSASRPQDRQFILSSKKLLLSDSGFYLCAWSGASGSSDTQYFGPGTRLTVL.

The chain recombines TRBV11-2 with TRBJ2-7; 9 bases match TRBD2. This CDR3 has 15 amino acids. V gave up 1 base and J gave up 0 bases; unmatched junction bases: 1. Germline V lookup: CDR1 SGHAT, CDR2 FQNNGV. The CDR3, as DNA: TGTGCCAGCAGCTTAGGACTAGCGGCCTCCTACGAGCAGTACTTC. This translates into CASSLGLAASYEQYF.

V and J are TRBV28 and TRBJ1-5; possibly TRBD1 for D (6 bases). The CDR3 runs to 14 residues. The V gene lost 7 bases and the J gene lost 1 base, with 11 bases spanning the gap. CDR1 is MDHEN, CDR2 SYDVKM, per germline. The CDR3 reads CASTQGPSNQPQHF. CDR3 nucleotide sequence: TGTGCCAGCACACAGGGACCCAGCAATCAGCCCCAGCATTTT.

This sequence joins TRBV28 and TRBJ1-1, with a weak D call TRBD1 (5 bases). In germline, CDR1 is MDHEN, CDR2 SYDVKM. With 3 bases removed from V and 3 bases from J, the gap between germline ends came to 8 bases. The CDR3 runs 13 residues. CDR3 residues: CASSLGPHTEAFF. The CDR3 DNA is TGTGCCAGCAGTTTGGGGCCCCACACTGAAGCTTTCTTT.

The chain carries TRBV28 and TRBJ1-2, with D maybe TRBD1 (5 bases). V was trimmed by 7 bases and J by 8 bases, leaving 20 bases between them. The CDR3 has 14 residues. Per germline, CDR1 MDHEN and CDR2 SYDVKM. In nucleotides, the CDR3 is TGTGCCAGCAACCCAGGGCCTATCAAGAGAGGCTACACCTTC. Translation gives CASNPGPIKRGYTF.

The rearrangement uses TRBV27 and TRBJ2-1; 10 bases are shared with TRBD2. The junction had 3 bases not matched to a gene; V was cut back by 1 base and J by 6 bases. The CDR3 has 15 amino acids. Germline-derived CDR1 and CDR2 are MNHEY and SMNVEV (reference sequence). CDR3 residues: CASSLWASGSNEQFF. CDR3 bases: TGTGCCAGCAGTTTATGGGCTAGCGGGAGCAATGAGCAGTTCTTC.

This sequence joins TRBV7-8 and TRBJ1-5, with unresolved D. V dropped 3 bases and J dropped 4 bases, with 10 bases sitting between them. The V gene's germline CDR1 is SGHVS and CDR2 FQNEAQ. This CDR3 is built from 14 residues. The CDR3 region is CASSFGGPNQPQHF. DNA for the CDR3: TGTGCCAGCAGCTTCGGAGGCCCGAATCAGCCCCAGCATTTT.

The V gene is TRBV29-1, the J gene TRBJ2-7; 7 nucleotides match TRBD1. J gave up 1 base and V 6 bases, and 3 bases lay outside the gene matches. Per the germline V gene, CDR1 is SQVTM and CDR2 is ANQGSEA. The CDR3 covers 12 residues. CDR3 DNA: TGCAGCGTAGCGACAGGGTCCTACGAGCAGTACTTC. Translated: CSVATGSYEQYF.

In DNA form, the CDR3 reads TGTGCCATTGGACAGGGGTATTCACCCCTCCACTTT. Its translation: CAIGQGYSPLHF. The chain couples TRBV19 to TRBJ1-6; 9 positions agree with TRBD1. V shed 10 bases, J shed 8 bases, and the junction held 3 bases outside the gene matches. The CDR3 contains 12 residues. The germline V gene has CDR1 LNHDA and CDR2 SQIVND (reference sequence).

The chain is built from TRBV5-1 and TRBJ2-3; 10 nucleotides align to TRBD2. The CDR3 consists of 17 residues. After removal of 4 bases from V and 2 bases from J, the junction contained 10 bases not matched to a gene. Germline V lookup: CDR1 SGHRS, CDR2 YFSETQ. This CDR3 is CASSPDGTSAYTDTQYF. CDR3 coding DNA: TGCGCCAGCAGCCCGGACGGGACTAGCGCCTACACAGATACGCAGTATTTT.

This rearrangement joins TRBV4-2 to TRBJ2-1; D is perhaps TRBD2 (6 bases). This CDR3 comprises 14 residues. Germline CDR1 reads LGHNA; CDR2 reads YNFKEQ. V was pared by 3 bases and J by 5 bases, with 11 bases between. This CDR3 is CASSQQGLHNEQFF. In nucleotides, the CDR3 is TGTGCCAGCAGCCAGCAGGGACTTCACAATGAGCAGTTCTTC.

The sample holds a few counts of this clone. V gene TRBV29-1 combines with J gene TRBJ1-2, with 9 bases fitting TRBD1. This CDR3 has 12 residues. Germline CDR1 and CDR2: SQVTM and ANQGSEA. V was clipped by 4 bases and J by 6 bases; unmatched bases: 3. In DNA form, the CDR3 reads TGCAGCGTTGGGACAGGGGACGATGGCTACACCTTC. It encodes CSVGTGDDGYTF.

The rearrangement joins TRBV4-1 to TRBJ1-1; 7 bases align to TRBD1. The CDR3 consists of 16 residues. Germline values: CDR1 MGHRA, CDR2 YSYEKL. After removal of 3 bases from V and 4 bases from J, the junction contained 11 bases not matched to a gene. The CDR3 DNA reads TGCGCCAGCAGCCACCCCGACAGGGCGACTGGCACTGAAGCTTTCTTT. Translating gives CASSHPDRATGTEAFF.

This sequence joins TRBV10-2 and TRBJ2-7, with 11 positions matching TRBD1. This CDR3 region has 14 residues. Germline assignment: CDR1 WSHSY and CDR2 SAAADI. V shed 5 bases, J shed 6 bases, and the junction held 6 bases outside the gene matches. DNA of the CDR3: TGCGCCAGCAGTTTGGGACAGGGGGTTAGCGAGCAGTACTTC. Translation: CASSLGQGVSEQYF.